One and the same sample provided the 24 T cell receptor beta chains below, sequenced in a study of T cell repertoires in cytomegalovirus infection. MiXCR, run by TCRdb on the reads, gives a single entry per CDR3 protein. The sample carries 200,000 to 300,000 distinct CDR3 sequences, roughly 9.1% recorded once. Sequenced: PBMCs. The receptors come from a human donor in good health (CMV status not recorded). Some clones in this sample may be carry-over from other donors' samples.

This clonotype was found many times. The rearrangement joins TRBV11-2 to TRBJ2-6, with no clear D. The CDR3 extends over 15 amino acids. Germline loops: CDR1 SGHAT, CDR2 FQNNGV. Trimming took off 3 bases at V and 0 bases at J, with 6 bases between the two ends. The DNA for the CDR3 is TGTGCCAGCAGCTTTAGGCGCTCTGGGGCCAACGTCCTGACTTTC. Translation gives CASSFRRSGANVLTF.

Ten or more counts support this clonotype. This sequence joins TRBV11-2 and TRBJ1-1; D is uncertain. V lost 6 bases to trimming and J lost 5 bases, with 10 bases between them. From germline, CDR1 is SGHAT and CDR2 FQNNGV. CDR3 length: 12 amino acids. In nucleotides, the CDR3 is TGTGCCAGCAGGCCACTCGGGACTGAAGCTTTCTTT. It is translated as CASRPLGTEAFF.

Many counts were recorded for this clonotype. The V call is TRBV28, the J call TRBJ2-7, with 8 positions matching TRBD1. CDR1 is MDHEN and CDR2 is SYDVKM in the germline V gene. The CDR3 totals 11 residues. V gave up 10 bases and J gave up 11 bases; unmatched junction bases: 10. The CDR3 nucleotides are TGTGCCACCGGGGACAGGTATTCTGAGTACTTC. This gives the protein CATGDRYSEYF.

This clonotype has a handful of counts. The chain is built from TRBV10-3 and TRBJ2-1; D ambiguous. This CDR3 is built from 13 residues. The V gene lost 0 bases and the J gene lost 10 bases, with 10 bases spanning the gap. CDR1 ENHRY and CDR2 SYGVKD come from the germline V gene. CDR3 nucleotide sequence: TGTGCCATCAGTGAGTCTATCACGAGGGAGCAGTTCTTC. Translated: CAISESITREQFF.

This clonotype was seen repeatedly, ten times or more. The CDR3 spells CASSYTGGVREAFF. The CDR3 region has the DNA TGTGCCAGCAGCTACACAGGGGGAGTACGGGAAGCTTTCTTT. The chain recombines TRBV7-2 with TRBJ1-1; TRBD1 matches at 8 bases. Germline loops: CDR1 SGHTA, CDR2 FQGNSA. This CDR3 is built from 14 residues. With V trimmed by 4 bases and J by 8 bases, 9 bases remained unmatched.

This clonotype was counted at least ten times. The chain joins TRBV14 to TRBJ2-4; 10 bases align to TRBD2. The germline V gene encodes CDR1 SGHDN and CDR2 FVKESK. The CDR3 loop spans 15 amino acids. After removal of 1 base from V and 7 bases from J, the junction contained 4 bases not matched to a gene. DNA of the CDR3: TGTGCCAGCAGCCAAGTGGGACTAGCGCGTAACATTCAGTACTTC. It codes for CASSQVGLARNIQYF.

The rearrangement uses TRBV29-1 and TRBJ1-5; D not certain. The CDR3 contains 14 residues. CDR1 is SQVTM, CDR2 ANQGSEA, per germline. V was shortened by 7 bases and J by 3 bases, with 16 bases between the two germline ends. The CDR3 region is CSAKPSGTNQPQHF. The CDR3, as DNA: TGCAGCGCCAAACCTTCGGGAACCAATCAGCCCCAGCATTTT.

The table lists this clonotype with a few counts. The chain is built from TRBV19 and TRBJ1-6; 8 bases map to TRBD1. This CDR3 is 14 amino acids long. CDR1 LNHDA and CDR2 SQIVND come from the germline V gene (reference sequence). Trimming took 6 bases from V and 5 from J; bases not matched to a gene: 3. CDR3 DNA sequence: TGTGCCAGTAGAGAGGACAGGGATAATTCACCCCTCCACTTT. As protein: CASREDRDNSPLHF.

V usage is TRBV28 and J usage is TRBJ1-1, with TRBD1 identical over 7 bases. The CDR3 is made up of 14 amino acids. Trimming at V came to 6 bases and at J to 1 base, leaving 5 bases not matched to a gene. Looked up from germline, CDR1 is MDHEN and CDR2 is SYDVKM. CDR3 coding DNA: TGTGCCAGCAGGACCGGGACAGAGAACACTGAAGCTTTCTTT. Residues: CASRTGTENTEAFF.

This clonotype was counted many times. The rearrangement links TRBV7-2 to TRBJ2-2; D uncertain. The CDR3 is made up of 13 amino acids. The V end was cut by 1 base, the J end by 5 bases, with 5 bases between. Germline V gives CDR1 SGHTA, CDR2 FQGNSA. The CDR3 bases are TGTGCCAGCAGCTTAGTGGCAACCGGGGAGCTGTTTTTT. Translated, it gives CASSLVATGELFF.

There are many counts of this clonotype. The chain couples TRBV5-1 to TRBJ1-1; D is uncertain. Germline CDR1 SGHRS, CDR2 YFSETQ. The germline V and J ends were trimmed by 4 bases and 1 base, with 8 bases remaining between them. The CDR3 loop spans 13 amino acids. The CDR3 DNA reads TGCGCCAGCAGCGTGATTCGGAACACTGAAGCTTTCTTT. It specifies CASSVIRNTEAFF.

This clonotype was counted only a few times. V and J are TRBV19 and TRBJ1-5, with 7 bases lining up with TRBD1. The CDR3 extends over 17 amino acids. The germline gives CDR1 LNHDA, CDR2 SQIVND (reference sequence). J lost 0 bases, V lost 10 bases, and 15 bases had no gene match. Here the CDR3 DNA reads TGTGCCAATACTATATATGGGACAGCGATTAGCAATCAGCCCCAGCATTTT. Translating it yields CANTIYGTAISNQPQHF.

This clonotype was recorded many times. The rearrangement links TRBV5-5 to TRBJ2-5, with D possibly TRBD1 on 5 matching bases. The V end was cut by 4 bases, the J end by 1 base, with 11 bases between. This CDR3 is 14 amino acids long. CDR1 is SGHKS, CDR2 YYEKEE, per germline (reference sequence). The CDR3 region is CASSPAGFQETQYF. The CDR3, as DNA: TGTGCCAGCAGCCCAGCAGGGTTCCAAGAGACCCAGTACTTC. Based on the CDR3 plus reference TRBV5-5 and TRBJ2-5, the full variable domain is DAGVTQSPTHLIKTRGQQVTLRCSPISGHKSVSWYQQVLGQGPQFIFQYYEKEERGRGNFPDRFSARQFPNYSSELNVNALLLGDSALYLCASSPAGFQETQYFGPGTRLLVL.

This clonotype was seen ten or more times. This sequence joins TRBV11-2 and TRBJ1-5; D ambiguous. Deletions cut 5 bases from V and 3 bases from J, with 8 bases between. The CDR3 sequence is 13 residues long. Germline loops: CDR1 SGHAT, CDR2 FQNNGV. The CDR3 spells CASSPDFNQPQHF. DNA of the CDR3: TGTGCCAGCAGCCCGGACTTCAATCAGCCCCAGCATTTT.

This clonotype showed up many times. The rearrangement uses TRBV7-2 and TRBJ2-7; 7 nucleotides match TRBD1. The CDR3 is 14 amino acids. The trim removed 2 bases at V and 2 bases at J, leaving 3 bases unmatched. Germline lookup yields CDR1 SGHTA and CDR2 FQGNSA. CDR3 amino acids: CASSLWQGAYEQYF. The CDR3 nucleotides are TGTGCCAGCAGCTTATGGCAGGGGGCCTACGAGCAGTACTTC.

This clonotype was seen many times. This chain joins TRBV11-2 and TRBJ1-4; a weak D match, TRBD1 (5 bases). V gave up 4 bases and J gave up 7 bases, with 19 bases separating them. The CDR3 runs to 16 residues. Germline-derived CDR1 and CDR2 are SGHAT and FQNNGV. The CDR3 sequence: CASSSLAQGTGEKLFF. For the CDR3, the DNA is TGTGCCAGCAGCTCATTAGCCCAGGGTACAGGTGAAAAACTGTTTTTT. Full variable domain (missing parts from reference TRBV11-2 and TRBJ1-4): EAGVAQSPRYKIIEKRQSVAFWCNPISGHATLYWYQQILGQGPKLLIQFQNNGVVDDSQLPKDRFSAERLKGVDSTLKIQPAKLEDSAVYLCASSSLAQGTGEKLFFGSGTQLSVL.

This clonotype has a count of ten or more. This sequence joins TRBV11-2 and TRBJ1-2, with 8 bases that match TRBD1. Germline lookup yields CDR1 SGHAT and CDR2 FQNNGV. CDR3 length: 14 amino acids. Trimming took 5 bases from V and 3 from J; bases not matched to a gene: 5. CDR3: CASSPNRGDYGYTF. In nucleotides, the CDR3 is TGTGCCAGCAGCCCGAACAGGGGGGACTATGGCTACACCTTC.

This clonotype has ten or more counts. The CDR3 protein is CASSLIGLAEGSYEQYF. CDR3 nucleotides: TGTGCCAGCAGCTTAATTGGACTAGCGGAGGGCTCGTACGAGCAGTACTTC. The chain employs TRBV7-2 and TRBJ2-7; 10 bases are shared with TRBD2. There are 17 residues in the CDR3. After removal of 2 bases from V and 4 bases from J, the junction contained 11 bases not matched to a gene. CDR1 SGHTA and CDR2 FQGNSA come from the germline V gene.

In its sample, this clonotype was seen many times. The chain couples TRBV5-1 to TRBJ2-5; TRBD2 agrees at 7 bases. Germline loops: CDR1 SGHRS, CDR2 YFSETQ. The V gene end was trimmed by 4 bases and the J gene end by 6 bases; junction bases not matched to a gene: 15. The CDR3 totals 16 residues. The CDR3 bases are TGCGCCAGCAGCACCTTGACTAGCTCCGTTTCGAAGACCCAGTACTTC. It codes for CASSTLTSSVSKTQYF.

The V and J genes are TRBV20-1 and TRBJ2-5; the match to TRBD2 covers 10 bases. Germline V CDR1 and CDR2: DFQATT, SNEGSKA (reference sequence). This CDR3 has 16 residues. J gave up 2 bases and V 4 bases, and 10 bases lay outside the gene matches. The CDR3 sequence is CSATNPLTSGQETQYF. CDR3 DNA sequence: TGCAGTGCTACTAACCCCTTGACTAGCGGGCAAGAGACCCAGTACTTC.

This chain joins TRBV7-2 and TRBJ2-5; TRBD2 agrees at 8 bases. Trimming removed 0 bases from V and 0 bases from J; junction bases left unmatched: 6. This CDR3 contains 17 residues. In germline, CDR1 is SGHTA, CDR2 FQGNSA. The CDR3 loop reads CASSLAWRGGYQETQYF. In DNA form, the CDR3 reads TGTGCCAGCAGCTTAGCCTGGCGCGGGGGGTACCAAGAGACCCAGTACTTC.

The genes are TRBV5-6 and TRBJ2-1; D not certain. The ends were cut back, 5 bases at V and 0 bases at J, with 6 bases in the middle. The CDR3 loop spans 13 amino acids. Germline CDR1 SGHDT, CDR2 YYEEEE. The CDR3 spells CASRSLSYNEQFF. The DNA for the CDR3 is TGTGCCAGCAGGTCCCTCTCCTACAATGAGCAGTTCTTC.

V is TRBV10-1 and J is TRBJ2-2; D gene ambiguous. Germline V gene data show CDR1 as WNHNN and CDR2 as SYGVQD (reference sequence). The CDR3 runs to 19 residues. The V and J ends lost 6 bases and 0 bases respectively, with 23 bases between them. CDR3 in amino acids: CASSPTRTRKNPNTGELFF. Here the CDR3 DNA reads TGCGCCAGCAGCCCAACCCGAACAAGAAAAAACCCGAACACCGGGGAGCTGTTTTTT.

This clonotype was seen at least ten times. The chain has TRBV12-3 or TRBV12-4 and TRBJ2-1; D is possibly TRBD1 or TRBD2 (5 bases each). Trimming removed 6 bases from V and 7 bases from J, with 16 bases in between. The CDR3 has 14 residues. The CDR3 bases are TGTGCCAGCAGCATCCACGAGGGGTTTAATGAGCAGTTCTTC. Encoded protein: CASSIHEGFNEQFF.